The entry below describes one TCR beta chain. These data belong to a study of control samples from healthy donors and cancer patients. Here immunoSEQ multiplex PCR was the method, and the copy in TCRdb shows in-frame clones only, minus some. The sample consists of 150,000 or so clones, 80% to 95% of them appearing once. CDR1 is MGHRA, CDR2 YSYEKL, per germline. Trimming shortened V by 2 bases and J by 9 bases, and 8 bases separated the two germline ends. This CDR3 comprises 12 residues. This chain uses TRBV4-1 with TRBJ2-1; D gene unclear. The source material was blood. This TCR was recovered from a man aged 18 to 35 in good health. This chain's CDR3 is CASSQRPSEQFF. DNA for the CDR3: TGCGCCAGCAGCCAACGACCAAGTGAGCAGTTCTTC.